Below, 18 T cell receptor beta chains from the same sample are listed, as sequenced in a study of cytomegalovirus exposure and HLA in healthy donors. Assay used: immunoSEQ multiplex PCR; TCRdb lists only in-frame clones, some missing. The top ten clones hold 0.65% to 0.7% of a sample with about 82,000 clones, about 92% of them seen once. What was sequenced was PBMCs. The receptors come from a man aged 18-30 years in good health and CMV-seronegative.

The chain employs TRBV9 and TRBJ2-1; D ambiguous. The CDR3 runs 19 residues. V shed 1 base and J shed 1 base, with 21 bases lying between them. Germline V gene sequence: CDR1 SGDLS, CDR2 YYNGEE. The CDR3 is CASSVHNRLLGSSYNEQFF. Written as DNA, the CDR3 is TGTGCCAGCAGCGTACATAACCGACTCCTAGGTTCTTCCTACAATGAGCAGTTCTTC.

This clone was seen just once. V and J are TRBV2 and TRBJ1-2; TRBD1 aligns across 10 bases. CDR1 is SNHLY and CDR2 is FYNNEI in the germline V gene. The CDR3 is 14 residues long. V was clipped by 4 bases and J by 7 bases; unmatched bases: 6. CDR3 protein: CASSGDRGSRGYTF. CDR3 sequence (DNA): TGTGCCAGCAGTGGGGACAGGGGCTCACGTGGCTACACCTTC.

This clone was seen a handful of times. This chain joins TRBV7-9 and TRBJ2-1, with 11 bases lining up with TRBD2. CDR3 length: 16 amino acids. The V gene's germline CDR1 is SEHNR and CDR2 FQNEAQ (reference sequence). J was trimmed by 7 bases and V by 5 bases; bases with no gene match: 10. CDR3 residues: CASSLRLAGGINEQFF. CDR3 nucleotides: TGTGCCAGCAGCCTCCGGTTAGCGGGAGGGATTAATGAGCAGTTCTTC.

The count of this clone is one. This rearrangement joins TRBV7-9 to TRBJ1-2; TRBD1 matches at 7 bases. The trim removed 5 bases at V and 5 bases at J, leaving 5 bases unmatched. The germline gives CDR1 SEHNR, CDR2 FQNEAQ (reference sequence). CDR3 length: 13 amino acids. In nucleotides, the CDR3 is TGTGCCAGCAGCATGACAGGGACGTATGGCTACACCTTC. Protein sequence: CASSMTGTYGYTF.

The chain combines TRBV13 with TRBJ1-2, with TRBD1 as a possible D gene (5 bases). Germline V gene sequence: CDR1 PRHDT, CDR2 FYEKMQ (reference sequence). The ends were cut back, 0 bases at V and 2 bases at J, with 13 bases in the middle. This CDR3 spans 16 amino acids. CDR3 nucleotides: TGTGCCAGCAGCTTAGGAGACAGAACTCCCAACTATGGCTACACCTTC. This sequence encodes CASSLGDRTPNYGYTF.

V and J are TRBV7-2 and TRBJ2-5; 10 bases are a match to TRBD1. This CDR3 contains 15 residues. CDR1 is SGHTA and CDR2 is FQGNSA in the germline V gene. J lost 5 bases, V lost 4 bases, and 7 bases had no gene match. CDR3 bases: TGTGCCAGCAGCTGGAGACAGGGGGCCGGTGAGACCCAGTACTTC. It encodes CASSWRQGAGETQYF.

J is TRBJ1-4 and V is TRBV7-2; possible D gene TRBD1, 5 bases. CDR1 is SGHTA, CDR2 FQGNSA, per germline. This CDR3 comprises 15 residues. Trimming left V 11 bases short and J 0 bases short, with 16 bases between. DNA for the CDR3: TGTGCCTCCCGCAGGGTGGGGACAACTAATGAAAAACTGTTTTTT. The encoded protein is CASRRVGTTNEKLFF. Supplemented by reference TRBV7-2 and TRBJ1-4, the full variable domain reads GAGVSQSPSNKVTEKGKDVELRCDPISGHTALYWYRQSLGQGLEFLIYFQGNSAPDKSGLPSDRFSAERTGGSVSTLTIQRTQQEDSAVYLCASRRVGTTNEKLFFGSGTQLSVL.

The chain links TRBV10-1 to TRBJ2-3, with D uncertain. This CDR3 contains 14 residues. Germline V gene lookup returns CDR1 WNHNN and CDR2 SYGVQD (reference sequence). The ends were cut back, 3 bases at V and 3 bases at J, with 10 bases in the middle. CDR3 protein: CASSDRPGTDTQYF. CDR3 bases: TGCGCCAGCAGTGACCGCCCGGGTACAGATACGCAGTATTTT.

The chain carries TRBV12-2 and TRBJ2-5; TRBD1 is the table's D call, not checked against the DNA. TRBV12-2 is annotated as a pseudogene. The CDR3 loop spans 15 amino acids. The CDR3 is CASRLGQGLGETQYF. Written as DNA, the CDR3 is TGTGCAAGTCGCTTAGGACAGGGGTTGGGGGAGACCCAGTACTTC.

The V gene is TRBV7-2, the J gene TRBJ2-3, with 9 bases that match TRBD2. The CDR3 spans 15 residues. Germline values: CDR1 SGHTA, CDR2 FQGNSA. Unmatched junction bases numbered 5, after V lost 2 bases and J lost 5 bases. In nucleotides, the CDR3 is TGTGCCAGCAGCTTAATAGCGGGAGCGGGAGATACGCAGTATTTT. Its protein is CASSLIAGAGDTQYF.

V is TRBV19 and J is TRBJ1-6; no definite D call. Germline lookup yields CDR1 LNHDA and CDR2 SQIVND (reference sequence). There are 14 residues in the CDR3. V dropped 1 base and J dropped 5 bases, with 6 bases sitting between them. The CDR3 spells CASSIVDDNSPLHF. The CDR3 nucleotides are TGTGCCAGTAGTATAGTAGATGATAATTCACCCCTCCACTTT.

This chain joins TRBV12-5 and TRBJ2-2, with D perhaps TRBD2 (6 bases). V lost 0 bases, J lost 6 bases, and 17 bases lay in between. This CDR3 comprises 17 residues. CDR1 and CDR2 (germline): LGHNT, FRNRAP. CDR3 sequence (DNA): TGTGCTAGTGGTTTGGTACTAGCCGGGAAGTTCGCCGGGGAGCTGTTTTTT. It codes for CASGLVLAGKFAGELFF. Using reference TRBV12-5 and TRBJ2-2 for the parts outside the CDR3, the full variable domain is DARVTQTPRHKVTEMGQEVTMRCQPILGHNTVFWYRQTMMQGLELLAYFRNRAPLDDSGMPKDRFSAEMPDATLATLKIQPSEPRDSAVYFCASGLVLAGKFAGELFFGEGSRLTVL.

This clone was recorded only once. This chain uses TRBV4-1 with TRBJ2-1; possibly TRBD1 for D (6 bases). Looked up from germline, CDR1 is MGHRA and CDR2 is YSYEKL. CDR3 length equals 15 residues. V gave up 6 bases and J gave up 3 bases, with 15 bases separating them. Here the CDR3 DNA reads TGCGCCAGCAGAACTTCCGGGACATTCTACAATGAGCAGTTCTTC. Protein: CASRTSGTFYNEQFF.

V is TRBV30 and J is TRBJ2-6; 9 positions match TRBD1. This CDR3 spans 13 amino acids. The germline CDR1 and CDR2 sequences are GTSNPN and SVGIG (reference sequence). Trimming at V came to 8 bases and at J to 9 bases, leaving 8 bases not matched to a gene. CDR3 in DNA: TGTGCCCGCCGGGACAGGGCGGTCAACGTCCTGACTTTC. Residues: CARRDRAVNVLTF.

This rearrangement joins TRBV11-3 to TRBJ1-3, with D possibly TRBD1 on 6 matching bases. The CDR3 extends over 15 amino acids. Germline V lookup: CDR1 SGHNT, CDR2 YENEEA. The V end lost 4 bases, the J end lost 2 bases, and 12 bases lay between the germline ends. CDR3 nucleotide sequence: TGTGCCAGCAGCTCCCGGGACACCCCTGGAAACACCATATATTTT. Translated: CASSSRDTPGNTIYF.

The rearrangement joins TRBV10-2 to TRBJ1-1; D gene unclear. V was pared by 8 bases and J by 5 bases, with 12 bases between. CDR1 WSHSY and CDR2 SAAADI come from the germline V gene. CDR3 length equals 12 residues. The CDR3 nucleotides are TGCGCCAGCCAAAGTACGAGGACTGAAGCTTTCTTT. Amino acids: CASQSTRTEAFF.

The gene calls are TRBV7-9 and TRBJ2-5, with 9 bases aligning to TRBD1. Looked up from germline, CDR1 is SEHNR and CDR2 is FQNEAQ (reference sequence). The CDR3 contains 15 residues. The V and J ends lost 3 bases and 1 base, in that order; junction bases with no gene match: 3. CDR3 protein: CASSFTGGLQETQYF. The CDR3 DNA is TGTGCCAGCAGCTTTACAGGGGGCCTCCAAGAGACCCAGTACTTC.

J is TRBJ2-3 and V is TRBV4-1; 10 positions match TRBD1. V shed 6 bases and J 3 bases; nucleotides not matched to a gene: 6. This CDR3 has 15 residues. Germline V gives CDR1 MGHRA, CDR2 YSYEKL. The CDR3 region has the DNA TGCGCCAGCAGTCCCCGGGACAGGGGAACAGATACGCAGTATTTT. It specifies CASSPRDRGTDTQYF.